This T cell receptor beta chain originates from a study of T cell responses to AZD1222 COVID-19 vaccine. V lost 3 bases and J lost 2, with 16 bases in between. CDR3 length equals 16 residues. The germline CDR1 and CDR2 sequences are SNHLY and FYNNEI. The table came from immunoSEQ multiplex PCR; TCRdb's copy has only in-frame clones and leaves some out. The data show about 150,000 clones, more than 80% seen once. General observations from the study: The reported proportion of spike-specific TCRs targeting unmutated variant regions was nearly half. Repertoire collection took place solely once the T cell response had peaked.

Notes on this clone: Its antigen is currently unknown.

The chain has TRBV2 and TRBJ2-5, with D maybe TRBD2 (6 bases). This sequence was found in an adult who received the AZD1222 COVID-19 vaccine. Material: peripheral blood, obtained 28 days after the second AZD1222 dose. CDR3 region: CASSEARGAGQETQYF. The DNA for the CDR3 is TGTGCCAGCAGTGAGGCGAGGGGCGCGGGGCAAGAGACCCAGTACTTC.